Below, 27 T cell receptor beta chains from the same sample are listed, as sequenced in a study of monozygotic twins with inflammatory bowel disease. TCRdb reanalyzed the 5' RACE reads and collapses them to one entry per CDR3 protein, without DNA. This table lists approximately 330,000 distinct CDR3 sequences. Input material: blood. The receptors here all came from a human donor with ulcerative colitis or Crohn's disease, or a healthy co-twin of an affected twin (not recorded which).

V is TRBV27 and J is TRBJ2-2; TCRdb's D call of TRBD1 is untestable without DNA. The CDR3 runs to 15 residues. CDR1 is MNHEY and CDR2 is SMNVEV in the germline V gene (reference sequence). CDR3 in amino acids: CASSPSAGDTGELFF.

This chain connects TRBV29-1 to TRBJ1-3; TCRdb outputs TRBD1, but without DNA this stays unchecked. The germline gives CDR1 SQVTM, CDR2 ANQGSEA. CDR3 length: 12 amino acids. The CDR3 region is CSAEGFGNTIYF.

V gene TRBV30 combines with J gene TRBJ1-3; TCRdb proposes TRBD1, but this gene call is untestable without DNA. From germline, CDR1 is GTSNPN and CDR2 SVGIG (reference sequence). The CDR3 is 14 amino acids. Here the CDR3 reads CAWSVGGSGNTIYF.

The chain couples TRBV20-1 to TRBJ2-1; TCRdb proposes TRBD1, but this gene call is untestable without DNA. CDR1 is DFQATT, CDR2 SNEGSKA, per germline (reference sequence). This CDR3 region has 15 residues. CDR3 sequence reads: CSARAGGQGYNEQFF.

The V call is TRBV19, the J call TRBJ1-6; the D call from TCRdb, TRBD1, cannot be confirmed without DNA. The CDR3 spans 14 residues. Looked up from germline, CDR1 is LNHDA and CDR2 is SQIVND (reference sequence). CDR3: CASSLGTGSSPLHF.

The chain carries TRBV6-5 and TRBJ1-6; the D gene TCRdb calls, TRBD1, cannot be checked with no DNA. The CDR3 has 16 amino acids. Germline V gene lookup returns CDR1 MNHEY and CDR2 SVGAGI. The CDR3: CASSYLGGQGGSPLHF.

The V and J genes are TRBV7-9 and TRBJ2-3. From germline, CDR1 is SEHNR and CDR2 FQNEAQ (reference sequence). The CDR3 runs 12 residues. The CDR3 sequence: CASSLVSDTQYF.

V gene TRBV6-2 or TRBV6-3 combines with J gene TRBJ2-2; absent DNA, TCRdb's TRBD2 call cannot be checked. The CDR3 spans 15 residues. Germline V CDR1 and CDR2: MNHEY, SVGEGT. The CDR3: CASSKLAGGTGELFF.

This chain connects TRBV11-2 to TRBJ1-2; TCRdb designates TRBD1, a call that cannot be tested without DNA. This CDR3 has 14 amino acids. Germline CDR1 SGHAT, CDR2 FQNNGV. CDR3 protein: CASSLGQGSYGYTF.

V usage is TRBV18 and J usage is TRBJ2-1. CDR1 is KGHSH and CDR2 is LQKENI in the germline V gene. The CDR3 contains 15 residues. The chain's CDR3 is CASSPREFSYNEQFF.

V is TRBV4-1 and J is TRBJ2-5; TCRdb names TRBD2, which stays unverified in the absence of DNA. From germline, CDR1 is MGHRA and CDR2 YSYEKL. This CDR3 contains 17 residues. CDR3 sequence reads: CASSQLGPRIEKETQYF.

The chain joins TRBV7-8 to TRBJ2-5; no DNA is available, so the TRBD1 call from TCRdb remains unchecked. The CDR3 has 14 residues. Germline loops: CDR1 SGHVS, CDR2 FQNEAQ. The CDR3 loop reads CASSSGQVEETQYF.

The V gene is TRBV20-1, the J gene TRBJ2-7; lacking DNA, the TRBD2 call made by TCRdb goes unchecked. CDR1 DFQATT and CDR2 SNEGSKA come from the germline V gene (reference sequence). CDR3 length equals 16 residues. CDR3 sequence: CSALLIAGGTSWEQYF.

V and J are TRBV29-1 and TRBJ2-5; TCRdb gives TRBD2 as the D gene, but with no DNA this cannot be confirmed. Looked up from germline, CDR1 is SQVTM and CDR2 is ANQGSEA. CDR3 size: 13 residues. The chain's CDR3 is CSVTSGGFGTQYF.

This chain joins TRBV5-1 and TRBJ2-5; the TCRdb D gene call, TRBD2, has no DNA to confirm it. The CDR3 is 13 amino acids. Germline values: CDR1 SGHRS, CDR2 YFSETQ. CDR3 in amino acids: CASSPSGQETQYF.

This chain links TRBV5-1 with TRBJ1-5. Germline CDR1 and CDR2: SGHRS and YFSETQ. The CDR3 has 14 residues. CDR3 sequence: CASSLDRDNQPQHF.

The V call is TRBV18, the J call TRBJ2-1. Germline-derived CDR1 and CDR2 are KGHSH and LQKENI. The CDR3 totals 16 residues. The CDR3: CASSPPSTVSYNEQFF.

This chain joins TRBV5-1 and TRBJ1-3. Looked up from germline, CDR1 is SGHRS and CDR2 is YFSETQ. The CDR3 loop spans 14 amino acids. The CDR3: CASSLAGPGNTIYF.

V usage is TRBV19 and J usage is TRBJ1-5. Germline CDR1 LNHDA, CDR2 SQIVND (reference sequence). CDR3 length: 14 residues. The CDR3: CASIGRASNQPQHF. Complete variable domain (other parts from reference TRBV19 and TRBJ1-5): DGGITQSPKYLFRKEGQNVTLSCEQNLNHDAMYWYRQDPGQGLRLIYYSQIVNDFQKGDIAEGYSVSREKKESFPLTVTSAQKNPTAFYLCASIGRASNQPQHFGDGTRLSIL.

This chain links TRBV20-1 with TRBJ2-1; TCRdb returns TRBD2, unconfirmable since there is no DNA. The germline gives CDR1 DFQATT, CDR2 SNEGSKA (reference sequence). CDR3 length: 15 residues. CDR3: CSARPGLARYNEQFF.

This chain links TRBV4-3 with TRBJ2-5. The CDR3 totals 13 residues. Germline V CDR1 and CDR2: LGHNA, YSLEER. This chain's CDR3 is CASSQESFMTQYF.

The chain couples TRBV14 to TRBJ1-1. This CDR3 is built from 13 residues. The germline V gene encodes CDR1 SGHDN and CDR2 FVKESK. CDR3 loop: CASSQGQNTEAFF.

This chain joins TRBV20-1 and TRBJ2-2; absent DNA, TCRdb's TRBD1 call cannot be checked. The CDR3 covers 13 residues. Germline lookup yields CDR1 DFQATT and CDR2 SNEGSKA (reference sequence). The CDR3 is CSSLSGATGELFF.

The chain joins TRBV5-5 to TRBJ1-5; there is no DNA to check the TCRdb D call of TRBD1. Germline CDR1 SGHKS, CDR2 YYEKEE (reference sequence). The CDR3 covers 15 residues. CDR3 sequence reads: CASSPGNEVNQPQHF.

The chain has TRBV29-1 and TRBJ1-2. The CDR3 has 14 residues. Looked up from germline, CDR1 is SQVTM and CDR2 is ANQGSEA. Here the CDR3 reads CSVVTDKIYYGYTF.

V gene TRBV20-1 combines with J gene TRBJ1-2; there is no DNA to check the TCRdb D call of TRBD1. Germline V gene lookup returns CDR1 DFQATT and CDR2 SNEGSKA (reference sequence). This CDR3 is built from 16 residues. This chain's CDR3 is CSARGLTGTGDNGYTF.

This rearrangement joins TRBV2 to TRBJ1-6; TCRdb calls TRBD1, which cannot be checked without DNA. The CDR3 runs to 15 residues. Germline CDR1 SNHLY, CDR2 FYNNEI. The CDR3 sequence: CASSELDRGRSPLHF.